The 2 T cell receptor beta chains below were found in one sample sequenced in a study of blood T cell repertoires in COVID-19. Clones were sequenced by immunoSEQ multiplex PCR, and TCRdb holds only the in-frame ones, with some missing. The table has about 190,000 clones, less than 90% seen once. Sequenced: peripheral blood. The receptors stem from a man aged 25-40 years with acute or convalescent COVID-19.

The CDR3 DNA follows: TGTGCCAGCAGCTTAGGAGTCGTGTTGAGCGGGGTATACAATGAGCAGTTCTTC. Residues: CASSLGVVLSGVYNEQFF. This chain joins TRBV11-2 and TRBJ2-1; 7 nucleotides align to TRBD2. Trimming removed 1 base from V and 4 bases from J; junction bases left unmatched: 13. The CDR3 is 18 residues long. CDR1 is SGHAT and CDR2 is FQNNGV in the germline V gene.

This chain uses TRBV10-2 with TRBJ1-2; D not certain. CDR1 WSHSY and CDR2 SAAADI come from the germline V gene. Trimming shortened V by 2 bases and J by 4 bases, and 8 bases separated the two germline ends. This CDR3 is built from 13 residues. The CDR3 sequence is CASSERGLYGYTF. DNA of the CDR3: TGCGCCAGCAGTGAGCGAGGCCTCTATGGCTACACCTTC.